This T cell receptor beta chain was captured in a study of blood T cell repertoires in COVID-19 (dated by TCRdb to 2018 to 2020). In terms of the full investigation: Samples from collaborators originated in the United States, Italy and Spain and spanned both the acute and convalescent phases of COVID-19. The repertoires were made available in a free public database intended to serve as a resource for research on the immune response to SARS-CoV-2. The samples were drawn from two sources: the first 160 participants of the ongoing ImmuneRACE study, and 950 to 1,500 subjects contributed by 6 global collaborators. Nearly every sample came with metadata listing a de-identified subject ID, COVID-19 status, age in years and sex. Subjects who had been exposed to COVID-19, were actively infected with it, or had recovered from it provided the deeply sampled blood TCRbeta repertoires that made up the dataset. The material from the prospective study consisted of cDNA or gDNA derived from T cells, B-cell-depleted T cells, or PBMCs. Where available, HLA class I and class II types were taken from metadata supplied by the sample provider and were not determined by assay-based typing. Overall study outcomes, separate from this receptor: Clinical and demographic metadata were provided uncurated, with the amount varying by source and participant.

Whole blood was collected in K2EDTA tubes by collaborating institutions according to the institutions' own protocols. For TCRbeta analysis, collaborator samples were shipped as frozen whole blood, as isolated PBMCs, or as DNA extracted from either sample type. Points on this clone: Its recognized antigen is unknown. No qualities accompany the bases; no much larger clone lies one base away.

There are 14 amino acids in the CDR3, from cysteine to phenylalanine inclusive. The kept DNA is CDR3 alone, 42 bases in frame from the first base. V and J are trimmed by 4 bases and 3 bases, and the gene matches miss 4 bases of the junction. According to the germline V gene, CDR1 reads ENHRY and CDR2 reads SYGVKD. TCRbeta CDR3 regions were amplified from genomic DNA using the immunoSEQ Assay, a bias-controlled multiplex PCR. In the original analysis: The number of nucleated cells in each sample was estimated by amplification of reference gene primers within the assay. To quantify the absolute abundance of each unique TCRbeta CDR3 rearrangement, sequence reads were collapsed and filtered. For each sample, productive Simpson clonality was calculated by taking the square root of Simpson's diversity index across productive rearrangements. TCRdb carries this immuneACCESS record with in-frame sequences only. Its versions omit some clonotypes, under half of them owing to an unresolved V gene in the studies checked, with the rest unexplained. V, J and clone size were drawn from that table, and D and trimming were deduced from the DNA. The sample contains about 250,000 clones, 87% of them found a single time. The leading ten clones occupy 3% of the sample.

Sequencing used peripheral blood. This clonotype was obtained from a man aged 18 to 30 with active or convalescent COVID-19. Recombination connected TRBV10-3 to TRBJ2-7; 9 bases in the middle match TRBD1. The nucleotide sequence is TGTGCCATCAGTGGCGGGGACAGGGACTACGAGCAGTACTTC. Its product reads: CAISGGDRDYEQYF.